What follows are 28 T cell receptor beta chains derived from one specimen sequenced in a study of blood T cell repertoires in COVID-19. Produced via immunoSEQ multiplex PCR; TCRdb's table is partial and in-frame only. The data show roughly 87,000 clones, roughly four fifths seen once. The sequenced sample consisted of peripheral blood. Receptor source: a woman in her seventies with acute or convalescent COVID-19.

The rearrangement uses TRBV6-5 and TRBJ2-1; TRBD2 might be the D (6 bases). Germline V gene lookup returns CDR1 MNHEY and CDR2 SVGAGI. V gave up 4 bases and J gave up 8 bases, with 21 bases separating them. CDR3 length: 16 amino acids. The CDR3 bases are TGTGCCAGCAGTTCCCTGGGACTCAAGGGGAATGATGAGCAGTTCTTC. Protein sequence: CASSSLGLKGNDEQFF.

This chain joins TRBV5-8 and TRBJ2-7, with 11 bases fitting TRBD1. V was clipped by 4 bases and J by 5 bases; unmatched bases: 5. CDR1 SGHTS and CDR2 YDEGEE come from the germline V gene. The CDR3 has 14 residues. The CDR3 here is CASSPGQGAHEQYF. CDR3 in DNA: TGTGCCAGCAGCCCAGGACAGGGGGCCCACGAGCAGTACTTC. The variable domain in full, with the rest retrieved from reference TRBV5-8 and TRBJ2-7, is EAGVTQSPTHLIKTRGQQATLRCSPISGHTSVYWYQQALGLGLQFLLWYDEGEERNRGNFPPRFSGRQFPNYSSELNVNALELEDSALYLCASSPGQGAHEQYFGPGTRLTVT.

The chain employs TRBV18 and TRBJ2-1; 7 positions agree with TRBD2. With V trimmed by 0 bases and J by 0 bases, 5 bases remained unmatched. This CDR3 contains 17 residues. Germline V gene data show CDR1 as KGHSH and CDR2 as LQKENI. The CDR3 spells CASSPPTSFSSYNEQFF. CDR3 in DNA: TGTGCCAGCTCACCACCGACTAGCTTTAGCTCCTACAATGAGCAGTTCTTC.

CDR3 sequence reads: CASIETGMIGNTIYF. DNA for the CDR3: TGTGCCAGCATCGAGACAGGGATGATTGGAAACACCATATATTTT. The gene calls are TRBV7-6 and TRBJ1-3; TRBD1 matches 7 bases. The CDR3 totals 15 residues. Germline assignment: CDR1 SGHVS and CDR2 FNYEAQ. J lost 3 bases, V lost 7 bases, and 9 bases had no gene match.

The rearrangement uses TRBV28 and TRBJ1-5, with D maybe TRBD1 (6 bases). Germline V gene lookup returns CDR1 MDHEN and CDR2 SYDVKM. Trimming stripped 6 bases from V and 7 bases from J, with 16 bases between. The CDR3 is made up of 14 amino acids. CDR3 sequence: CASREGQPGQPQHF. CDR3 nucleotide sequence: TGTGCCAGCAGGGAAGGACAGCCCGGCCAGCCCCAGCATTTT.

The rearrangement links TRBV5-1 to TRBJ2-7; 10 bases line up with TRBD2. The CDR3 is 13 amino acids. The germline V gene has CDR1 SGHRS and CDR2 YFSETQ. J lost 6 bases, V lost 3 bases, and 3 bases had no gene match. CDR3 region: CASSSGLATEQYF. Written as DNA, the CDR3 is TGCGCCAGCAGCTCGGGACTAGCGACCGAGCAGTACTTC.

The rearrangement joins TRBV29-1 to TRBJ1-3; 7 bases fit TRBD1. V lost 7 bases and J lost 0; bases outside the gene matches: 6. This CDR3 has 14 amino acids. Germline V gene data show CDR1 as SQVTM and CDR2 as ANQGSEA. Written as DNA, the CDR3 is TGCAGCGGTATGGGGGACAGCTCTGGAAACACCATATATTTT. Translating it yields CSGMGDSSGNTIYF. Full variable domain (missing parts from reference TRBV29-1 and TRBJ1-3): SAVISQKPSRDICQRGTSLTIQCQVDSQVTMMFWYRQQPGQSLTLIATANQGSEATYESGFVIDKFPISRPNLTFSTLTVSNMSPEDSSIYLCSGMGDSSGNTIYFGEGSWLTVV.

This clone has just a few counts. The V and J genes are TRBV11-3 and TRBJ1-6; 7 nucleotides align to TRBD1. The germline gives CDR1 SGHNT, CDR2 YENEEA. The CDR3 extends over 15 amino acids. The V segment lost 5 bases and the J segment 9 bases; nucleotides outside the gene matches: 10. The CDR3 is CASSPHGQERSPLHF. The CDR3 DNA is TGTGCCAGCAGCCCCCATGGACAGGAACGTTCACCCCTCCACTTT.

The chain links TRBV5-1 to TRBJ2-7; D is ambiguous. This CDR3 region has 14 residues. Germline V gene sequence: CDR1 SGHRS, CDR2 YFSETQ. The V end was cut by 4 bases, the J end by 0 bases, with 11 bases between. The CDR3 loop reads CASSQALSSYEQYF. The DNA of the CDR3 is TGCGCCAGCAGCCAGGCCTTAAGCTCCTACGAGCAGTACTTC. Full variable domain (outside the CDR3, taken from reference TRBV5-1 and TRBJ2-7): KAGVTQTPRYLIKTRGQQVTLSCSPISGHRSVSWYQQTPGQGLQFLFEYFSETQRNKGNFPGRFSGRQFSNSRSEMNVSTLELGDSALYLCASSQALSSYEQYFGPGTRLTVT.

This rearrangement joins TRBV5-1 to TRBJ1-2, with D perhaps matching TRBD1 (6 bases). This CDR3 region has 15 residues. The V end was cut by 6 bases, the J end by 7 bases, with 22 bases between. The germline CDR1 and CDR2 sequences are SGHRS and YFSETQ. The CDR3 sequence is CASNTQGGGSGGYTF. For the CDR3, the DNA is TGCGCCAGCAATACTCAGGGAGGGGGTAGTGGTGGCTACACCTTC.

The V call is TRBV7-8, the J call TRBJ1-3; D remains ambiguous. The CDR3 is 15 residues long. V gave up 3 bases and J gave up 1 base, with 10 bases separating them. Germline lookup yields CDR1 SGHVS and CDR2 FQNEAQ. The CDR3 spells CASSFRLRSGNTIYF. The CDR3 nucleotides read TGTGCCAGCAGCTTTAGACTGAGGTCTGGAAACACCATATATTTT.

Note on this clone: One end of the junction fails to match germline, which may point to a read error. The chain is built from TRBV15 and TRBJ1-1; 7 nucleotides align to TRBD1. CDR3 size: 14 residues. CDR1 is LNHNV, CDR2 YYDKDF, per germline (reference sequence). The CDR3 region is CATTRDRAVTEAFF. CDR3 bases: TGTGCCACCACCAGAGACAGGGCGGTCACTGAAGCTTTCTTT. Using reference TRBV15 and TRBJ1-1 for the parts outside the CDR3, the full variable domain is DAMVIQNPRYQVTQFGKPVTLSCSQTLNHNVMYWYQQKSSQAPKLLFHYYDKDFNNEADTPDNFQSRRPNTSFCFLDIRSPGLGDTAMYLCATTRDRAVTEAFFGQGTRLTVV.

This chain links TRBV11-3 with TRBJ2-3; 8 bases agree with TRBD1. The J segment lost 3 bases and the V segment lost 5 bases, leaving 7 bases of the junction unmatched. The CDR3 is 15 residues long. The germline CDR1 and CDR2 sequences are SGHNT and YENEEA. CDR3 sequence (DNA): TGTGCCAGCAGCCCTGGACAGGGTGGGACAGATACGCAGTATTTT. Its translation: CASSPGQGGTDTQYF.

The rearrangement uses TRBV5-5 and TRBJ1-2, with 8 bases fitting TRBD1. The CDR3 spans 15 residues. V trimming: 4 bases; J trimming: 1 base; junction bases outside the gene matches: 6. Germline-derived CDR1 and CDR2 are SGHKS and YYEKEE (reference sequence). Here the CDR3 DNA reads TGTGCCAGCAGCCACGACAGGGGATATAACTATGGCTACACCTTC. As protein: CASSHDRGYNYGYTF.

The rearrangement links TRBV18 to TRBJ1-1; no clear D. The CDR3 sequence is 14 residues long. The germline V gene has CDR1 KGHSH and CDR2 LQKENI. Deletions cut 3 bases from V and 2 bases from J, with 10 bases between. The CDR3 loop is CASSPIGANTEAFF. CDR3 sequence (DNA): TGTGCCAGCTCACCGATAGGAGCAAACACTGAAGCTTTCTTT. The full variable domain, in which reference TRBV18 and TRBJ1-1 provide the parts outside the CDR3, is NAGVMQNPRHLVRRRGQEARLRCSPMKGHSHVYWYRQLPEEGLKFMVYLQKENIIDESGMPKERFSAEFPKEGPSILRIQQVVRGDSAAYFCASSPIGANTEAFFGQGTRLTVV.

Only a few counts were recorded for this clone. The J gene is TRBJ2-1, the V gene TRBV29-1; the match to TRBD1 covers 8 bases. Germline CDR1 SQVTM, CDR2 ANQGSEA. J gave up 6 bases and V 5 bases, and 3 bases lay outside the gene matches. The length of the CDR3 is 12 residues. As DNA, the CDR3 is TGCAGCGTTACGGACAGGGTCAATGAGCAGTTCTTC. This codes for CSVTDRVNEQFF.

As DNA, the CDR3 is TGTGCCAGCAGGAAGGATACTACTGGGGCCAACGTCCTGACTTTC. Amino acid sequence: CASRKDTTGANVLTF. The V and J genes are TRBV6-6 and TRBJ2-6, with D uncertain. Trimming took 6 bases from V and 2 from J, leaving 11 bases between them. The germline V gene encodes CDR1 MNHNY and CDR2 SVGAGI (reference sequence). The CDR3 extends over 15 amino acids.

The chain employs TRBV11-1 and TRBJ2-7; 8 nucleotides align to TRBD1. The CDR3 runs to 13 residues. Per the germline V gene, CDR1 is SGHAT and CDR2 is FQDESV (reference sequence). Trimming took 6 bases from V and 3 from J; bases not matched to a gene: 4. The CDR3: CASRSTGGYEQYF. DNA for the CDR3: TGTGCCAGCAGAAGCACAGGGGGCTACGAGCAGTACTTC.

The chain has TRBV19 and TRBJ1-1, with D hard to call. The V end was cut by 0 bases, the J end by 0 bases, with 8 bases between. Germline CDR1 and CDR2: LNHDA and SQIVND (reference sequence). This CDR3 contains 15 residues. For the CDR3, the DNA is TGTGCCAGTAGTATAGACCCGGGGTTGAACACTGAAGCTTTCTTT. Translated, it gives CASSIDPGLNTEAFF.

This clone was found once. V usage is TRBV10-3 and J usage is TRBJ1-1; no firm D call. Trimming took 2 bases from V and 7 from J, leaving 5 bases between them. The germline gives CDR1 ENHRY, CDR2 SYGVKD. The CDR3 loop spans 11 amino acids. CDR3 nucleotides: TGTGCCATCAGTGAGGAGGGTGAAGCTTTCTTT. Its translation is CAISEEGEAFF.

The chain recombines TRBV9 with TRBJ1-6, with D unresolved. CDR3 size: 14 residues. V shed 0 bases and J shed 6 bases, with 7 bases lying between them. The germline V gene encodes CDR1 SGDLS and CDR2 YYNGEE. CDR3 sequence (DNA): TGTGCCAGCAGCGTAGAACAGACTAATTCACCCCTCCACTTT. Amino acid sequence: CASSVEQTNSPLHF.

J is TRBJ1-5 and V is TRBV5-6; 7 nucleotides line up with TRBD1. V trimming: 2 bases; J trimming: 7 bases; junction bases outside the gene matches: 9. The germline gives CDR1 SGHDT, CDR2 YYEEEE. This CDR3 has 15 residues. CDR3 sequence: CASSFGRGVRQPQHF. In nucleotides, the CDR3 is TGTGCCAGCAGCTTCGGCAGGGGGGTAAGACAGCCCCAGCATTTT.

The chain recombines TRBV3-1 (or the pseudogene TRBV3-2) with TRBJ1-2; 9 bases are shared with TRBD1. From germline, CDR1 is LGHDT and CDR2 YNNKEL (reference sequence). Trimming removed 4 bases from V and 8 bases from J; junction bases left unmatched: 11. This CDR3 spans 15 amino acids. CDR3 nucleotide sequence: TGTGCCAGCAGCCCATCGGACAGGGGAGGAGGCGGCTACACCTTC. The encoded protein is CASSPSDRGGGGYTF.

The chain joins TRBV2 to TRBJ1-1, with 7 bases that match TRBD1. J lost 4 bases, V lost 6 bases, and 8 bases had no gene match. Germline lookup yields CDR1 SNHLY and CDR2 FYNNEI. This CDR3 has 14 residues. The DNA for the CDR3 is TGTGCCAGCAGCGCCGACAGGGATCGCACTGAAGCTTTCTTT. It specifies CASSADRDRTEAFF.

CDR3 in amino acids: CASSLSGGRNIQYF. CDR3 in DNA: TGTGCCAGCAGCTTGTCGGGGGGGCGAAACATTCAGTACTTC. The gene calls are TRBV5-4 and TRBJ2-4; 8 nucleotides align to TRBD2. There are 14 residues in the CDR3. Germline lookup yields CDR1 SGHNT and CDR2 YYREEE (reference sequence). V trimming: 1 base; J trimming: 6 bases; junction bases outside the gene matches: 3.

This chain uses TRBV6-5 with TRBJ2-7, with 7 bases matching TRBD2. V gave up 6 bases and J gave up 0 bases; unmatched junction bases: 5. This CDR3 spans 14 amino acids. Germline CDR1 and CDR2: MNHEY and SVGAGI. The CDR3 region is CASSHGGGSYEQYF. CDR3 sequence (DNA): TGTGCCAGCAGCCATGGGGGGGGCTCCTACGAGCAGTACTTC.

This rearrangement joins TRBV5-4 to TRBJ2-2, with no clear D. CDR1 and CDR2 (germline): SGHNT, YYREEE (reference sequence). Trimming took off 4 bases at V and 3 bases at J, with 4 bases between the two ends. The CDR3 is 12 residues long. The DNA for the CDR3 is TGTGCCAGCAGCCTACACACCGGGGAGCTGTTTTTT. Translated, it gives CASSLHTGELFF.

For the CDR3, the DNA is TGTGCCAAATCCACGCAGGGGCCGAGCAATCAGCCCCAGCATTTT. This encodes CAKSTQGPSNQPQHF. V and J are TRBV27 and TRBJ1-5; TRBD1 might be the D (6 bases). The germline gives CDR1 MNHEY, CDR2 SMNVEV (reference sequence). Trimming removed 10 bases at V and 1 base at J, with 17 bases between. The CDR3 covers 15 residues.